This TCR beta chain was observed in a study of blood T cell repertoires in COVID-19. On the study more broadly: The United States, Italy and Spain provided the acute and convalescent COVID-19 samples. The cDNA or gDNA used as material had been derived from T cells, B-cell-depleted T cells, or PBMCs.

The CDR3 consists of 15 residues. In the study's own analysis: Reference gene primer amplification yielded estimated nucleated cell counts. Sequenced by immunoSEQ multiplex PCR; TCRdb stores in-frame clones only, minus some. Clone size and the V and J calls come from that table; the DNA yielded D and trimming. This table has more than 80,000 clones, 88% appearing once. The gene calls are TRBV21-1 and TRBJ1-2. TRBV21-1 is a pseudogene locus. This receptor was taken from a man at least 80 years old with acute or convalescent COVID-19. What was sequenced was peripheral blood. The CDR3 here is CASSNRHRDSYGYTF. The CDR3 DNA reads TGTGCCAGCAGCAATCGTCACCGGGATTCCTATGGCTACACCTTC.